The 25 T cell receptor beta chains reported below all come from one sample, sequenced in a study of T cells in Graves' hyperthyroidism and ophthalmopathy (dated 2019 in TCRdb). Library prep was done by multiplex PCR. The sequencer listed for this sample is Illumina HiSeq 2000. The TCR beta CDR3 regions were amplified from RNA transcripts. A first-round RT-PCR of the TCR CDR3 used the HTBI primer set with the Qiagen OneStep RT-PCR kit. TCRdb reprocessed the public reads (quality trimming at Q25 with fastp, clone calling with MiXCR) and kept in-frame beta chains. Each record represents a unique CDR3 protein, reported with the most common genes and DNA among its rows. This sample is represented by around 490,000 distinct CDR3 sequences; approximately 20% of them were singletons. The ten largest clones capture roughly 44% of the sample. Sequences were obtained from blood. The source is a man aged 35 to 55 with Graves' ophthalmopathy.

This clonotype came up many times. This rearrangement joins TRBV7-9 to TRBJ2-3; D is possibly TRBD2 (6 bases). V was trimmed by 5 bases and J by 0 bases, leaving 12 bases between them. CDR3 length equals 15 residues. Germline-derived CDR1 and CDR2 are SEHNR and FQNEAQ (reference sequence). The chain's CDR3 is CASSRLGGSTDTQYF. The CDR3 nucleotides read TGTGCCAGCAGCCGACTAGGCGGGAGCACAGATACGCAGTATTTT.

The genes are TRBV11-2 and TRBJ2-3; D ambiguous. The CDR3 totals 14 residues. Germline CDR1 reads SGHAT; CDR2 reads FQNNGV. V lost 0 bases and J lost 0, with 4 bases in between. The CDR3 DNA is TGTGCCAGCAGCTTAGAGCCCAGCACAGATACGCAGTATTTT. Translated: CASSLEPSTDTQYF.

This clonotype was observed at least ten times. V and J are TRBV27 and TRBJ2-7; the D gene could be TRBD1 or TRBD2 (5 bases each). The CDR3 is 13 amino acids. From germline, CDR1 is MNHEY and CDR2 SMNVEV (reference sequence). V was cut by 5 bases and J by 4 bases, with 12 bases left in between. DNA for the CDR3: TGTGCCAGCAGTCCCCGGGGCCTTTACGAGCAGTACTTC. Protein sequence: CASSPRGLYEQYF.

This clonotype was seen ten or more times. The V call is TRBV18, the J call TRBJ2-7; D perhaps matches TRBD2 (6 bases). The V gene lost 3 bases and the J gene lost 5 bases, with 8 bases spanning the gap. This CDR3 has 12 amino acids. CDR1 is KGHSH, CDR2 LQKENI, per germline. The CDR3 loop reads CASSPGTDEQYF. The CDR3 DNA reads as TGTGCCAGCTCACCTGGGACTGACGAGCAGTACTTC.

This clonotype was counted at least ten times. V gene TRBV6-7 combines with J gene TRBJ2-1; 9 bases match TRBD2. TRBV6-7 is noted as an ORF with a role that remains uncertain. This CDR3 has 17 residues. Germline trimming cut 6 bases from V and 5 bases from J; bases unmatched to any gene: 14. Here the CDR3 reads CASRHASGGGADNEQFF. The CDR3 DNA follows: TGTGCCAGCAGGCACGCGTCTGGCGGGGGGGCAGACAATGAGCAGTTCTTC.

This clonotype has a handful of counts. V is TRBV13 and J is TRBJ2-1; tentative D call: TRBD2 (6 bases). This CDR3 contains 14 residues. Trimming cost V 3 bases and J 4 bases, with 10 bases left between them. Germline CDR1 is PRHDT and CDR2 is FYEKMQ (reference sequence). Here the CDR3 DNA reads TGTGCCAGCAGCTTGGGACTCCTTTACAATGAGCAGTTCTTC. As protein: CASSLGLLYNEQFF.

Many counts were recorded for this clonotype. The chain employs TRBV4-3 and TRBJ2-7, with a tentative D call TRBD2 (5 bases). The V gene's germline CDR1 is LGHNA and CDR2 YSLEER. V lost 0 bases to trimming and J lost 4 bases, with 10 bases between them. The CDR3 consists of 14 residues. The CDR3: CASSQDHGDYEQYF. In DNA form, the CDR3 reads TGCGCCAGCAGCCAAGATCACGGGGATTACGAGCAGTACTTC.

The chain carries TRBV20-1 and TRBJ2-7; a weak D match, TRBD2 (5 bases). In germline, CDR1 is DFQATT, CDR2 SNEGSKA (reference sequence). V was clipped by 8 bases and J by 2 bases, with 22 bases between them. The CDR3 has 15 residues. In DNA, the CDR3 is TGCAGTATTAACCTCCGGACTTCCGTCGCCTACGAGCAGTACTTC. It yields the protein CSINLRTSVAYEQYF.

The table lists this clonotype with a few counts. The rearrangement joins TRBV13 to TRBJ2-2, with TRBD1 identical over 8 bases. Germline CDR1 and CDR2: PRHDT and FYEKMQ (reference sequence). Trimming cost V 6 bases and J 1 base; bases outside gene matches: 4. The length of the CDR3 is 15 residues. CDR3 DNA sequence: TGTGCCAGCAGTTACGGGACAGGGAACACCGGGGAGCTGTTTTTT. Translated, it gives CASSYGTGNTGELFF. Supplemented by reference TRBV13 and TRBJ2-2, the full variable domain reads AAGVIQSPRHLIKEKRETATLKCYPIPRHDTVYWYQQGPGQDPQFLISFYEKMQSDKGSIPDRFSAQQFSDYHSELNMSSLELGDSALYFCASSYGTGNTGELFFGEGSRLTVL.

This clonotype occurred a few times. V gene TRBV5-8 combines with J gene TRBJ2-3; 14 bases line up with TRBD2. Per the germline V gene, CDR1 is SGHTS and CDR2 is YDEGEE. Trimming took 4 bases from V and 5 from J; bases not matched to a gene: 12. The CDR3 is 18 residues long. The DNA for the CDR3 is TGTGCCAGCAGCGTGGGGACTAGCGGGGGCGCCCGTAGAGATACGCAGTATTTT. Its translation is CASSVGTSGGARRDTQYF. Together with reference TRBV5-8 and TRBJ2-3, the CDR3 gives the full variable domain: EAGVTQSPTHLIKTRGQQATLRCSPISGHTSVYWYQQALGLGLQFLLWYDEGEERNRGNFPPRFSGRQFPNYSSELNVNALELEDSALYLCASSVGTSGGARRDTQYFGPGTRLTVL.

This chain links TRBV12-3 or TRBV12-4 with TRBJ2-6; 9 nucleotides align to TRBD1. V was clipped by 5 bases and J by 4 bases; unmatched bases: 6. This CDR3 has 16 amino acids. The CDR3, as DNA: TGTGCCAGCAGTATAGGGGACAGGGCCGGGGCCAACGTCCTGACTTTC. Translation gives CASSIGDRAGANVLTF.

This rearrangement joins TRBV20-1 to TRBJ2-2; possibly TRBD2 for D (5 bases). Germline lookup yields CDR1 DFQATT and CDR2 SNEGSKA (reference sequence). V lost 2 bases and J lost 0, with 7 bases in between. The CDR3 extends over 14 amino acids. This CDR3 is CSARSGTNTGELFF. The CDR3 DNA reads TGCAGTGCTAGATCCGGGACGAACACCGGGGAGCTGTTTTTT.

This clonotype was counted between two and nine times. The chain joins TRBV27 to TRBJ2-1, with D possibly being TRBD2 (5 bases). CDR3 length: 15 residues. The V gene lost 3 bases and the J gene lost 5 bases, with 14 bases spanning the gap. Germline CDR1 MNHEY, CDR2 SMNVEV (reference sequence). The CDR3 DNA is TGTGCCAGCAGTTTTGGTGGGAGTGTCCACAATGAGCAGTTCTTC. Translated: CASSFGGSVHNEQFF.

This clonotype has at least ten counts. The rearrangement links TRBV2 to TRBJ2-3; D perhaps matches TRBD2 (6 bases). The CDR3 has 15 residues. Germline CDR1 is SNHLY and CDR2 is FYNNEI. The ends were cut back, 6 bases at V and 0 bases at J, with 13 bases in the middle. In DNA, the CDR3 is TGTGCCAGCAGCGCCCGACTAGGAAGCACAGATACGCAGTATTTT. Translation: CASSARLGSTDTQYF. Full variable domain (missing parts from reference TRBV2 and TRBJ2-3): EPEVTQTPSHQVTQMGQEVILRCVPISNHLYFYWYRQILGQKVEFLVSFYNNEISEKSEIFDDQFSVERPDGSNFTLKIRSTKLEDSAMYFCASSARLGSTDTQYFGPGTRLTVL.

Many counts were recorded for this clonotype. The CDR3 nucleotides are TGTGCCAGCAGCCAAACGGGACATAAGAACACTGAAGCTTTCTTT. Its translation is CASSQTGHKNTEAFF. The chain is built from TRBV7-8 and TRBJ1-1; a possible D gene is TRBD1 (6 bases). The CDR3 is made up of 15 amino acids. The germline V and J ends were trimmed by 5 bases and 1 base, with 14 bases remaining between them. Germline V gene sequence: CDR1 SGHVS, CDR2 FQNEAQ.

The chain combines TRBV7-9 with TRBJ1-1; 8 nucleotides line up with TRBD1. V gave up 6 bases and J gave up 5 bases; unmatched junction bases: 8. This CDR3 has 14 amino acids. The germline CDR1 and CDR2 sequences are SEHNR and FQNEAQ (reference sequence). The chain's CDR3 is CASRWTGNVTEAFF. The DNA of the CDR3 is TGTGCCAGCAGGTGGACAGGGAATGTTACTGAAGCTTTCTTT.

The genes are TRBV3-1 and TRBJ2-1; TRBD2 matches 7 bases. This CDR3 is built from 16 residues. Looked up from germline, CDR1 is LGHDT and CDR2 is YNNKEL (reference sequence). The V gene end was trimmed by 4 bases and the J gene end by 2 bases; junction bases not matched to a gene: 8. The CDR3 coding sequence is TGTGCCAGCAGCCTCATGGGCGCGGGAGCCTACAATGAGCAGTTCTTC. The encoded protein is CASSLMGAGAYNEQFF.

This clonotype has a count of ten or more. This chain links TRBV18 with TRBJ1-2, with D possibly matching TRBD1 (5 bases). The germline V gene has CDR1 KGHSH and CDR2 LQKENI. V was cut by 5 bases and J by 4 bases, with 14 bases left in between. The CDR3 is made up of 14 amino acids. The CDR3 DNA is TGTGCCAGCTCAGCGACCGGGACTGGCTATGGCTACACCTTC. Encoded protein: CASSATGTGYGYTF. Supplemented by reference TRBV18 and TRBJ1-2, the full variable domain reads NAGVMQNPRHLVRRRGQEARLRCSPMKGHSHVYWYRQLPEEGLKFMVYLQKENIIDESGMPKERFSAEFPKEGPSILRIQQVVRGDSAAYFCASSATGTGYGYTFGSGTRLTVV.

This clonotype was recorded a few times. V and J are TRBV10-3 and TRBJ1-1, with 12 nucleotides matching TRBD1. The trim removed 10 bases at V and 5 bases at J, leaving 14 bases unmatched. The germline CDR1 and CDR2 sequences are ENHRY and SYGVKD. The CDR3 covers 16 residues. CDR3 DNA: TGTGCCACCCTAGGGACAGGGGGCCCGTCCGGAACTGAAGCTTTCTTT. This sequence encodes CATLGTGGPSGTEAFF.

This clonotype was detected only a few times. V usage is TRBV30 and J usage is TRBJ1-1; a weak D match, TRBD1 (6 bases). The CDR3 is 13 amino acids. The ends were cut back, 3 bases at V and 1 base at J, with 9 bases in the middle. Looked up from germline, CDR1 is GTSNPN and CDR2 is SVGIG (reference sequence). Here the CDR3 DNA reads TGTGCCTGGAGGCAGGGGCCGAACACTGAAGCTTTCTTT. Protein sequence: CAWRQGPNTEAFF.

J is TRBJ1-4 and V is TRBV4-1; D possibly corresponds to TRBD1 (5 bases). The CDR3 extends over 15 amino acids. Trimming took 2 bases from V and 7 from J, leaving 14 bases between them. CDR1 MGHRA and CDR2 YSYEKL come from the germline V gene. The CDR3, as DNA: TGCGCCAGCAGCCAATCAGACAGAGACCTTGAAAAACTGTTTTTT. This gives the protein CASSQSDRDLEKLFF.

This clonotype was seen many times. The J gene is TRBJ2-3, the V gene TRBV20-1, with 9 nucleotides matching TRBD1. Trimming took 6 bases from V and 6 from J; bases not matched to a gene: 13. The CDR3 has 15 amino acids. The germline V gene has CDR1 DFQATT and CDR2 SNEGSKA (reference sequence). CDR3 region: CSANSGTGSGDTQYF. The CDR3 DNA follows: TGCAGTGCAAATTCCGGGACAGGGTCCGGCGATACGCAGTATTTT.

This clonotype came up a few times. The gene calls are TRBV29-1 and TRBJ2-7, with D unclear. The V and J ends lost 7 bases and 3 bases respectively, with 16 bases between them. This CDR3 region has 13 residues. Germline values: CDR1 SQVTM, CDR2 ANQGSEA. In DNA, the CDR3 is TGCAGCGCGGGTGTCTCCTCGGGCTACGAGCAGTACTTC. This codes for CSAGVSSGYEQYF.

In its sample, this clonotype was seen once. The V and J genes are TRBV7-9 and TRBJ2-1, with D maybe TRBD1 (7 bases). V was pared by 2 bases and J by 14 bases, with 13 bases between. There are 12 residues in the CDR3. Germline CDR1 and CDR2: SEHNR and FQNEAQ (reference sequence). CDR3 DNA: TGTGCCAGCAGCTTATCAACAGGGGAGGAGTTCTTC. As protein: CASSLSTGEEFF.

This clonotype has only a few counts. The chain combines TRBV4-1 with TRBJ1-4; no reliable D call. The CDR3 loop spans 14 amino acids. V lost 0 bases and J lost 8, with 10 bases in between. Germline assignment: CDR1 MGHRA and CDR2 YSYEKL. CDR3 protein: CASSQDSLGEKLFF. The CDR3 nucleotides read TGCGCCAGCAGCCAAGACTCTCTGGGGGAAAAACTGTTTTTT.